This passage covers 32 T cell receptor beta chains from one sample sequenced in a study of Graves' ophthalmopathy and Graves' hyperthyroidism. RNA transcripts were the source from which TCR beta CDR3 regions were amplified. The library came from an HTBI-primed first-round RT-PCR and a second-round multiplex PCR. TCRdb fed the multiplex PCR reads into MiXCR, producing one record per CDR3 protein. The data hold a few hundred thousand distinct CDR3 sequences, with about 22% observed a single time. What was sequenced was peripheral blood. These TCRs come from a woman aged 50 to 65 with Graves' ophthalmopathy.

The chain links TRBV15 to TRBJ1-2; D not resolved. The CDR3 is 15 residues long. Looked up from germline, CDR1 is LNHNV and CDR2 is YYDKDF (reference sequence). V lost 0 bases and J 5 bases, leaving 13 bases between the germline ends. The chain's CDR3 is CATSREARGRYGYTF. The CDR3 coding sequence is TGTGCCACCAGCAGAGAAGCCCGGGGTCGGTATGGCTACACCTTC.

This clonotype was found many times. The rearrangement uses TRBV12-3 or TRBV12-4 and TRBJ1-1; TRBD1 matches at 7 bases. This CDR3 comprises 13 residues. V lost 6 bases to trimming and J lost 5 bases; unmatched junction nucleotides: 6. The CDR3 is CASRRRGRTEAFF. The DNA of the CDR3 is TGTGCCAGCAGACGAAGGGGGCGGACTGAAGCTTTCTTT.

This clonotype came up many times. This sequence joins TRBV24-1 and TRBJ2-3, with 7 nucleotides matching TRBD1. The CDR3 loop spans 17 amino acids. Per the germline V gene, CDR1 is KGHDR and CDR2 is SFDVKD. J was trimmed by 4 bases and V by 3 bases; bases with no gene match: 12. CDR3 amino acids: CATSDGKTGMRADTQYF. The CDR3 region has the DNA TGTGCCACCAGTGATGGTAAGACAGGGATGCGCGCAGATACGCAGTATTTT.

This clonotype was detected many times. CDR3 nucleotides: TGCAGTGCTAGACCAATCGGGCCCTACGAGCAGTACTTC. Protein: CSARPIGPYEQYF. The J gene is TRBJ2-7, the V gene TRBV20-1; no reliable D call. Per germline, CDR1 DFQATT and CDR2 SNEGSKA (reference sequence). Between the trimmed V and J ends, which lost 2 bases and 2 bases, there was a span of 10 bases. The CDR3 has 13 amino acids.

This clonotype came up many times. This clone may be a read error of a much larger clone one base away. V usage is TRBV29-1 and J usage is TRBJ2-5; D ambiguous. This CDR3 spans 11 amino acids. Germline V CDR1 and CDR2: SQVTM, ANQGSEA. Deletions cut 6 bases from V and 7 bases from J, with 12 bases between. The DNA of the CDR3 is TGCAGCGTAGGTTTCAAGGGGACCCAGTACTTC. Residues: CSVGFKGTQYF.

The sample holds many counts of this clonotype. CDR3 coding DNA: TGCGCCAGCAGCCCGATAACAGGGAGAGAGACCCAGTACTTC. This gives the protein CASSPITGRETQYF. The V gene is TRBV5-1, the J gene TRBJ2-5, with D maybe TRBD1 (6 bases). The germline V and J ends were trimmed by 4 bases and 4 bases, with 14 bases remaining between them. The CDR3 sequence is 14 residues long. CDR1 and CDR2 from the germline V gene are SGHRS and YFSETQ.

About this clonotype itself: A clone one base away is much larger, so this may be a read error. The V gene is TRBV12-3 or TRBV12-4, the J gene TRBJ1-1; D is perhaps TRBD1 (5 bases). The CDR3 runs 11 residues. V lost 3 bases and J 11 bases, leaving 10 bases between the germline ends. CDR3 residues: CASSFQGAAFF. As DNA, the CDR3 is TGTGCCAGCAGTTTCCAGGGTGCGGCTTTCTTT.

V usage is TRBV5-1 and J usage is TRBJ2-7; D possibly corresponds to TRBD2 (6 bases). V was shortened by 2 bases and J by 6 bases, with 15 bases between the two germline ends. Germline CDR1 and CDR2: SGHRS and YFSETQ. The CDR3 contains 14 residues. The CDR3 here is CASSFAGSVREQYF. The CDR3 DNA reads TGCGCCAGCAGCTTCGCGGGGAGTGTCCGCGAGCAGTACTTC.

V gene TRBV12-3 or TRBV12-4 combines with J gene TRBJ2-5, with 8 bases aligning to TRBD2. The CDR3 runs 15 residues. The V segment lost 5 bases and the J segment 5 bases; nucleotides outside the gene matches: 10. For the CDR3, the DNA is TGTGCCAGCAGTCCGGGACTAGTCGCCGGGGAGACCCAGTACTTC. Translation: CASSPGLVAGETQYF.

Many counts were recorded for this clonotype. V gene TRBV12-5 combines with J gene TRBJ2-7, with 8 bases identical to TRBD2. The length of the CDR3 is 14 residues. The V and J ends lost 7 bases and 6 bases, in that order; junction bases with no gene match: 11. CDR1 and CDR2 (germline): LGHNT, FRNRAP. The CDR3 here is CASAETLTSAEQYF. CDR3 sequence (DNA): TGTGCTAGTGCCGAAACCCTGACTAGCGCCGAGCAGTACTTC.

This clonotype was counted many times. The chain recombines TRBV3-1 with TRBJ1-1; D ambiguous. The V gene's germline CDR1 is LGHDT and CDR2 YNNKEL (reference sequence). The CDR3 has 13 amino acids. V was cut by 4 bases and J by 8 bases, with 14 bases left in between. CDR3 DNA sequence: TGTGCCAGCAGCCCTTCCGGACCCGTCGAAGCTTTCTTT. Its protein is CASSPSGPVEAFF.

This clonotype occurred many times. This chain uses TRBV2 with TRBJ2-7, with 16 bases aligning to TRBD2. Germline V gene sequence: CDR1 SNHLY, CDR2 FYNNEI. CDR3 length: 15 amino acids. V lost 5 bases to trimming and J lost 7 bases; unmatched junction nucleotides: 5. The CDR3 DNA reads TGTGCCAGCAGTCAATCGGGACTAGCGGGAGGGGAGCAGTACTTC. This gives the protein CASSQSGLAGGEQYF.

The chain joins TRBV5-6 to TRBJ2-5; a possible D gene is TRBD2 (5 bases). There are 15 residues in the CDR3. Germline CDR1 and CDR2: SGHDT and YYEEEE. The ends were cut back, 2 bases at V and 2 bases at J, with 13 bases in the middle. The CDR3 DNA sequence: TGTGCCAGCAGCTTTAGAGGGAGTGGTCAAGAGACCCAGTACTTC. It specifies CASSFRGSGQETQYF.

This clonotype was counted many times. V and J are TRBV11-1 and TRBJ1-1, with D hard to call. Trimming left V 0 bases short and J 1 base short, with 6 bases between. CDR1 SGHAT and CDR2 FQDESV come from the germline V gene (reference sequence). The CDR3 contains 14 residues. CDR3 protein: CASSLALRNTEAFF. CDR3 bases: TGTGCCAGCAGCTTAGCGCTTAGGAACACTGAAGCTTTCTTT.

Many counts were recorded for this clonotype. This chain uses TRBV11-2 with TRBJ2-5, with D perhaps TRBD2 (7 bases). V was clipped by 2 bases and J by 5 bases, with 21 bases between them. In germline, CDR1 is SGHAT, CDR2 FQNNGV. The CDR3 totals 17 residues. CDR3 DNA sequence: TGTGCCAGCAGCTTATTCGGACTAGGGGGGAGTTCGGAGACCCAGTACTTC. It is translated as CASSLFGLGGSSETQYF.

At least ten counts were recorded for this clonotype. This chain connects TRBV28 to TRBJ2-7, with D perhaps matching TRBD2 (5 bases). V was cut by 5 bases and J by 6 bases, with 20 bases left in between. This CDR3 comprises 15 residues. Germline V lookup: CDR1 MDHEN, CDR2 SYDVKM. CDR3 amino acids: CASSTLRPGRSEQYF. DNA of the CDR3: TGTGCCAGCAGTACCCTACGACCGGGAAGGAGCGAGCAGTACTTC.

This clonotype was observed at least ten times. The V call is TRBV7-9, the J call TRBJ1-6, with D uncertain. V gave up 5 bases and J gave up 7 bases, with 6 bases separating them. From germline, CDR1 is SEHNR and CDR2 FQNEAQ (reference sequence). The CDR3 covers 12 residues. The CDR3 loop reads CASSLSNSPLHF. In nucleotides, the CDR3 is TGTGCCAGCAGCCTGTCGAATTCACCCCTCCACTTT.

This clonotype was counted many times. The rearrangement joins TRBV18 to TRBJ2-7, with D hard to call. Germline loops: CDR1 KGHSH, CDR2 LQKENI. Trimming took off 8 bases at V and 4 bases at J, with 12 bases between the two ends. This CDR3 has 12 residues. The CDR3 protein is CASSPLGYEQYF. The CDR3 DNA follows: TGTGCCAGCAGTCCACTCGGATACGAGCAGTACTTC.

The chain carries TRBV3-1 and TRBJ1-5, with 9 nucleotides matching TRBD1. The length of the CDR3 is 16 residues. Germline V gene sequence: CDR1 LGHDT, CDR2 YNNKEL (reference sequence). With 1 base clipped from V and 6 bases from J, the junction kept 7 bases outside the gene matches. CDR3 loop: CASSQADRGFRQPQHF. CDR3 bases: TGTGCCAGCAGCCAAGCAGACAGGGGGTTCCGTCAGCCCCAGCATTTT.

Many counts were recorded for this clonotype. V usage is TRBV28 and J usage is TRBJ2-7, with 10 bases identical to TRBD2. The length of the CDR3 is 12 residues. Per the germline V gene, CDR1 is MDHEN and CDR2 is SYDVKM. V lost 7 bases, J lost 5 bases, and 2 bases stayed unmatched. CDR3 amino acids: CASKGLANEQYF. DNA for the CDR3: TGTGCCAGCAAGGGACTAGCGAACGAGCAGTACTTC.

This clonotype was picked up one time. The junction shows a germline mismatch at one end, possibly a read error. V is TRBV5-1 and J is TRBJ2-7, with a tentative D call TRBD2 (6 bases). The CDR3 is 15 amino acids. Germline V gene data show CDR1 as SGHRS and CDR2 as YFSETQ. For the CDR3, the DNA is TGCGCCAGCAGCCCCCGGGACTCAGGCTCCCACGAGCAGTACTTC. As protein: CASSPRDSGSHEQYF.

This clonotype occurred many times. The V and J genes are TRBV28 and TRBJ2-2; 9 bases line up with TRBD1. With 8 bases clipped from V and 7 bases from J, the junction kept 14 bases outside the gene matches. The CDR3 loop spans 16 amino acids. Germline values: CDR1 MDHEN, CDR2 SYDVKM. CDR3: CASRPGGQGLIGELFF. Here the CDR3 DNA reads TGTGCCAGCCGCCCAGGGGGACAGGGACTTATCGGGGAGCTGTTTTTT. The variable domain in full, completed from reference TRBV28 and TRBJ2-2, reads DVKVTQSSRYLVKRTGEKVFLECVQDMDHENMFWYRQDPGLGLRLIYFSYDVKMKEKGDIPEGYSVSREKKERFSLILESASTNQTSMYLCASRPGGQGLIGELFFGEGSRLTVL.

At least ten counts were recorded for this clonotype. The chain has TRBV6-2 or TRBV6-3 and TRBJ2-2, with TRBD2 as a possible D gene (5 bases). Trimming stripped 5 bases from V and 1 base from J, with 11 bases between. Germline V gives CDR1 MNHEY, CDR2 SVGEGT. The CDR3 contains 15 residues. The CDR3 region is CASSAPGKNTGELFF. Written as DNA, the CDR3 is TGTGCCAGCAGTGCCCCGGGAAAGAACACCGGGGAGCTGTTTTTT.

The genes are TRBV6-2 or TRBV6-3 and TRBJ2-5; TRBD2 matches 14 bases. This CDR3 has 14 amino acids. CDR1 and CDR2 from the germline V gene are MNHEY and SVGEGT. Trimming at V came to 10 bases and at J to 5 bases, leaving 6 bases not matched to a gene. The CDR3 sequence is CAIKRLAGGETQYF. CDR3 coding DNA: TGTGCCATCAAGCGACTAGCGGGAGGGGAGACCCAGTACTTC.

The rearrangement joins TRBV12-3 or TRBV12-4 to TRBJ2-3; D possibly corresponds to TRBD1 (5 bases). This CDR3 contains 14 residues. Trimming took off 8 bases at V and 1 base at J, with 13 bases between the two ends. The CDR3 protein is CASGASARTDTQYF. The CDR3 DNA reads as TGTGCCAGCGGGGCGTCCGCGCGCACAGATACGCAGTATTTT.

In this sample, this clonotype turned up a few times. The CDR3 spells CAARSLPKSQPQHF. The DNA for the CDR3 is TGTGCCGCGCGGTCTCTCCCTAAGAGTCAGCCCCAGCATTTT. The chain combines TRBV28 with TRBJ1-5; D is undetermined. The CDR3 covers 14 residues. CDR1 MDHEN and CDR2 SYDVKM come from the germline V gene. The ends were cut back, 11 bases at V and 6 bases at J, with 20 bases in the middle.

This clonotype occurred many times. The chain uses TRBV24-1 and TRBJ1-2; D is ambiguous. V lost 1 base, J lost 1 base, and 6 bases lay in between. The CDR3 covers 14 residues. Germline V lookup: CDR1 KGHDR, CDR2 SFDVKD. CDR3: CATSDLERNYGYTF. The CDR3 bases are TGTGCCACCAGTGATTTAGAACGTAACTATGGCTACACCTTC.

This clonotype came up a few times. The CDR3 spells CASSSPRTGGLYEQYF. For the CDR3, the DNA is TGTGCCAGCAGTTCCCCCCGGACAGGGGGTCTGTACGAGCAGTACTTC. V usage is TRBV28 and J usage is TRBJ2-7; 10 bases line up with TRBD1. The CDR3 is made up of 16 amino acids. The germline V gene encodes CDR1 MDHEN and CDR2 SYDVKM. The ends lost 4 bases at V and 4 bases at J; junction bases unmatched: 10.

Many counts were recorded for this clonotype. The V and J genes are TRBV10-3 and TRBJ1-2; no firm D call. The V gene lost 4 bases and the J gene lost 6 bases, with 12 bases spanning the gap. Per the germline V gene, CDR1 is ENHRY and CDR2 is SYGVKD. This CDR3 has 13 amino acids. The CDR3 sequence: CAISGANEDGYTF. CDR3 coding DNA: TGTGCCATCAGTGGGGCCAATGAGGATGGCTACACCTTC.

This clonotype was found many times. This chain joins TRBV12-3 or TRBV12-4 and TRBJ1-5, with D maybe TRBD1 (5 bases). Trimming stripped 1 base from V and 2 bases from J, with 9 bases between. CDR3 size: 15 residues. CDR3 residues: CASSLGGGGNQPQHF. Written as DNA, the CDR3 is TGTGCCAGCAGTTTAGGGGGAGGGGGCAATCAGCCCCAGCATTTT.

This clonotype was seen repeatedly, ten times or more. The chain couples TRBV29-1 to TRBJ2-5; tentatively, D is TRBD2 (6 bases). Trimming left V 4 bases short and J 3 bases short, with 15 bases between. Germline V CDR1 and CDR2: SQVTM, ANQGSEA. CDR3 length equals 14 residues. Here the CDR3 reads CSVAVAAGKETQYF. DNA of the CDR3: TGCAGCGTTGCAGTAGCGGCCGGTAAAGAGACCCAGTACTTC.

The V gene is TRBV4-3, the J gene TRBJ2-5, with TRBD2 matching over 7 bases. CDR1 and CDR2 from the germline V gene are LGHNA and YSLEER. Losses at the gene ends were 1 base for V and 2 bases for J; bases not matched to a gene: 4. The CDR3 contains 15 residues. The CDR3 loop is CASSQGWRGQETQYF. The CDR3 DNA follows: TGCGCCAGCAGCCAAGGATGGCGGGGGCAAGAGACCCAGTACTTC.